The present entry profiles one TCR beta chain with its context. The sample originates from a study of T cells after yellow fever vaccination. 5'RACE template switching produced TCR cDNA carrying a universal primer site and UMIs. TCRdb independently ran MiXCR on the 5' RACE reads; one entry per CDR3 protein. This table holds 300,000 to 350,000 distinct CDR3 sequences, 3.5% to 4.5% found once. The receptor's source is a man younger than 35 who received the YFV17D yellow fever vaccine. This sample comprised PBMCs, obtained 5 days after the yellow fever booster vaccination.

The CDR3 protein is CASSLVGTGPEETQYF. For the CDR3, the DNA is TGCGCCAGCAGCTTGGTTGGGACAGGGCCTGAAGAGACCCAGTACTTC. This chain links TRBV5-1 with TRBJ2-5; TRBD1 matches at 9 bases. Germline CDR1 reads SGHRS; CDR2 reads YFSETQ. CDR3 length equals 16 residues. J was trimmed by 3 bases and V by 0 bases; bases with no gene match: 6.